This TCR beta chain is from a study of T cells in Graves' hyperthyroidism and ophthalmopathy. Study as a whole: Upon initial diagnosis and before any treatment, peripheral blood was collected.

The investigators amplified TCR beta CDR3 regions from RNA transcripts. A first-round RT-PCR of the TCR CDR3 used the HTBI primer set. TCRdb fed the multiplex PCR reads into MiXCR, producing one record per CDR3 protein. The sample yields about 200,000 distinct CDR3 sequences, about 17% seen once. Sequenced material: blood. The TCR comes from a man aged 40-55 years with Graves' hyperthyroidism.

The DNA for the CDR3 is TGTGCCAGCACCCCCTCGGGGGGCCGGACCACTGAAGCTTTCTTT. Protein product: CASTPSGGRTTEAFF. The chain joins TRBV6-1 to TRBJ1-1, with a weak D call TRBD1 (6 bases). Germline CDR1 MNHNS, CDR2 SASEGT. Trimming took 7 bases from V and 4 from J, leaving 19 bases between them. The CDR3 spans 15 residues.